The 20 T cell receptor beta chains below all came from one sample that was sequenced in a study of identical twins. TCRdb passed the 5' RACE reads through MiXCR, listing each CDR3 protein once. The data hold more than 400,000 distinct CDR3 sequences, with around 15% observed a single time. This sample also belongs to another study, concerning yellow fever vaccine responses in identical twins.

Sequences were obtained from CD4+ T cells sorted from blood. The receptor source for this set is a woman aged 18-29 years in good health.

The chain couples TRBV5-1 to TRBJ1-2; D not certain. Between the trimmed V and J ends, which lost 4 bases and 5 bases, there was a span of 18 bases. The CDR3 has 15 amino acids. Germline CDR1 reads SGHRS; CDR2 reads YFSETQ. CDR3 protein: CASSPRVTPVYGYTF. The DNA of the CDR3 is TGCGCCAGCAGCCCCCGGGTTACCCCGGTGTATGGCTACACCTTC.

The DNA for the CDR3 is TGTGCCAGCAGCTTTGGAGTGGATGAGCAGTTCTTC. The encoded protein is CASSFGVDEQFF. The gene calls are TRBV7-9 and TRBJ2-1, with D hard to call. V was pared by 3 bases and J by 8 bases, with 8 bases between. This CDR3 region has 12 residues. Germline CDR1 reads SEHNR; CDR2 reads FQNEAQ (reference sequence).

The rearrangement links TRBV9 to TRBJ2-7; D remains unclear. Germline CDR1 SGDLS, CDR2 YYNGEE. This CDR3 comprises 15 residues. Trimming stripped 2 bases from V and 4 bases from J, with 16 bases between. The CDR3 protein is CASSVADSPLYEQYF. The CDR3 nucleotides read TGTGCCAGCAGCGTGGCCGACTCGCCCCTATACGAGCAGTACTTC.

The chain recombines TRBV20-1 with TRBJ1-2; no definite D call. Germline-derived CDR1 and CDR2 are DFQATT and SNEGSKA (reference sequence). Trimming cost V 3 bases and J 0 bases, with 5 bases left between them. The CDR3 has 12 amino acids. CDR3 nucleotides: TGCAGTGCTAGTCGGACTAACTATGGCTACACCTTC. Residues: CSASRTNYGYTF.

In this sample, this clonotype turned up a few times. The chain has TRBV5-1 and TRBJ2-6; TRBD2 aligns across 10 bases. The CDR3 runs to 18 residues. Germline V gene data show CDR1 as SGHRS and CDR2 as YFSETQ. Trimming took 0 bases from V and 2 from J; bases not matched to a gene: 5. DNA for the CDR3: TGCGCCAGCAGCTTGGAATCTAGCGGGAGCCCTGGGGCCAACGTCCTGACTTTC. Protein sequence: CASSLESSGSPGANVLTF.

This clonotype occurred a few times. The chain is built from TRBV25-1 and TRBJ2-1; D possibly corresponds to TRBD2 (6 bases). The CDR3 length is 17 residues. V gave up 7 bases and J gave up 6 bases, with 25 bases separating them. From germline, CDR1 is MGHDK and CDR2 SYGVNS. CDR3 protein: CASTPKSGGLRLNEQFF. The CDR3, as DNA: TGTGCCAGCACCCCCAAAAGTGGAGGGTTACGTCTCAATGAGCAGTTCTTC. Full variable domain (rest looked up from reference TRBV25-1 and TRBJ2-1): EADIYQTPRYLVIGTGKKITLECSQTMGHDKMYWYQQDPGMELHLIHYSYGVNSTEKGDLSSESTVSRIRTEHFPLTLESARPSHTSQYLCASTPKSGGLRLNEQFFGPGTRLTVL.

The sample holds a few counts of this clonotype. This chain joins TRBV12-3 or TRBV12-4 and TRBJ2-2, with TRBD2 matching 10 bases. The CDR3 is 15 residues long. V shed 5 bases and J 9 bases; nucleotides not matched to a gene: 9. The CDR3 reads CASSRTGGLARELFF. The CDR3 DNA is TGTGCCAGCAGTAGAACCGGGGGACTAGCGCGGGAGCTGTTTTTT.

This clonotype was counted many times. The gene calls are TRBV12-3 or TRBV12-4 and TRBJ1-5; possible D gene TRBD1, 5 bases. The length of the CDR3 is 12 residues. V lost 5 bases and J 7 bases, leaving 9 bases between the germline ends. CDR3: CASSPGNQPQHF. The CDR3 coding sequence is TGTGCCAGCAGTCCAGGGAACCAGCCCCAGCATTTT.

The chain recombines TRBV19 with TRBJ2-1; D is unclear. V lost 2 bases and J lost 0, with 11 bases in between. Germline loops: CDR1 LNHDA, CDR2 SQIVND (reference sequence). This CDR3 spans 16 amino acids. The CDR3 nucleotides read TGTGCCAGTAGTATACGACCCGTTAACTCCTACAATGAGCAGTTCTTC. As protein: CASSIRPVNSYNEQFF.

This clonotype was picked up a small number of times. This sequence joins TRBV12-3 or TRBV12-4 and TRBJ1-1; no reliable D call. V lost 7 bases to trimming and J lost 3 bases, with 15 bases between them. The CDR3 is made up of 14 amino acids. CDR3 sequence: CASTPRLGDTEAFF. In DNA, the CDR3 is TGTGCCAGCACCCCTCGCCTTGGGGACACTGAAGCTTTCTTT.

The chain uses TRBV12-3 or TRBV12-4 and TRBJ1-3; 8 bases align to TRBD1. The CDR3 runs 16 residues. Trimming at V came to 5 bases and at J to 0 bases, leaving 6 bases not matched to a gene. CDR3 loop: CASSPGQGFSGNTIYF. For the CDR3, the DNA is TGTGCCAGCAGTCCAGGACAGGGATTCTCTGGAAACACCATATATTTT.

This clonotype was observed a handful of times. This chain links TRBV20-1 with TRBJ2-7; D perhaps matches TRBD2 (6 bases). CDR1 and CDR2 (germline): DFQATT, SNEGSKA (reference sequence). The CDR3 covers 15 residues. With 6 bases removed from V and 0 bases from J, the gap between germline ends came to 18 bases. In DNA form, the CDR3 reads TGCAGTGCGCCTGGGGCGGGGAGCAGCTCCTACGAGCAGTACTTC. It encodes CSAPGAGSSSYEQYF.

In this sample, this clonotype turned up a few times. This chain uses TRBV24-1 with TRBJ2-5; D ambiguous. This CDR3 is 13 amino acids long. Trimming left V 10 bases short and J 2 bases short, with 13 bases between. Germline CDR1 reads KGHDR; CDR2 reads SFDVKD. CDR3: CATSDSWQETQYF. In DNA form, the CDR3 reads TGTGCCACATCCGACTCGTGGCAAGAGACCCAGTACTTC.

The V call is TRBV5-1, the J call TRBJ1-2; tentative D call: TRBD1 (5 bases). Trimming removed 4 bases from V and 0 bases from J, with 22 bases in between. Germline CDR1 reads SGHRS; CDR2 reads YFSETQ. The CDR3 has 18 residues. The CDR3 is CASSPRTVGGVTNYGYTF. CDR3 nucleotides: TGCGCCAGCAGCCCCAGGACGGTGGGGGGGGTAACTAACTATGGCTACACCTTC.

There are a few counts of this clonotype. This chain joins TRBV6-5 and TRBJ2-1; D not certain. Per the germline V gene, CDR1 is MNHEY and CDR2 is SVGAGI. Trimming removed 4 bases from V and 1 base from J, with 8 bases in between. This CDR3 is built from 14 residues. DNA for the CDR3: TGTGCCAGCAGTTCCAGGCTGTCCTACAATGAGCAGTTCTTC. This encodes CASSSRLSYNEQFF.

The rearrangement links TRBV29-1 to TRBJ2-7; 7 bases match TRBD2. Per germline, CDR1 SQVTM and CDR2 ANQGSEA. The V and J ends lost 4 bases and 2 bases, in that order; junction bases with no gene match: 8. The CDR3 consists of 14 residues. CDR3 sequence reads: CSVVGGRVAYEQYF. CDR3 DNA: TGCAGCGTTGTAGGTGGGAGGGTGGCCTACGAGCAGTACTTC.

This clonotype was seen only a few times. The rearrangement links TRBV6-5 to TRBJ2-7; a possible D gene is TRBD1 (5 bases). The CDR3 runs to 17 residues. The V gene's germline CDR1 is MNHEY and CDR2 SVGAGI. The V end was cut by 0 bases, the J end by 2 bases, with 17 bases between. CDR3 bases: TGTGCCAGCAGTTACTCGAAACGGTTAAAGGGGACCTACGAGCAGTACTTC. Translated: CASSYSKRLKGTYEQYF.

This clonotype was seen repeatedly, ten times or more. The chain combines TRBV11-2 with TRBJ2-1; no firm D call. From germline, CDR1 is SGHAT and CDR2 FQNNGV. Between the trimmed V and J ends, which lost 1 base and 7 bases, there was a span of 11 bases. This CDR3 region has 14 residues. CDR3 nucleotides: TGTGCCAGCAGCTTAGGGACGGGTAGGAATGAGCAGTTCTTC. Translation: CASSLGTGRNEQFF.

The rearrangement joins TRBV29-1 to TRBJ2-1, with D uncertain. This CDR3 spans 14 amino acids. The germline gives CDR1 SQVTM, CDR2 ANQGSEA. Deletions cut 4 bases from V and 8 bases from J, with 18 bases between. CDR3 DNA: TGCAGCGTTGTGGCGGCCCCCCCGGCCGATGAGCAGTTCTTC. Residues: CSVVAAPPADEQFF.

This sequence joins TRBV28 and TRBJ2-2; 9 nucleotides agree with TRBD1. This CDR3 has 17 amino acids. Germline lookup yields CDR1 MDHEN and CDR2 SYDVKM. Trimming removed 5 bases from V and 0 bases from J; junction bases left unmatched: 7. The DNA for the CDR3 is TGTGCCAGCAGTCCACCACAGGGGGCAACGAACACCGGGGAGCTGTTTTTT. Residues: CASSPPQGATNTGELFF.